This T cell receptor beta chain was obtained from a study of shared clonotypes between healthy human individuals. Study as a whole: The study used three CD4 naive, three CD4 memory, two CD8 naive and one CD8 memory plate per donor.

Deep was the level used in running the assay. Authors' methods: Without quality scores, immunoSEQ junctional reads could not be filtered like full-length reads. Only in-frame clones appear in the TCRdb table, and some are missing; sequencing was by immunoSEQ multiplex PCR. V and J calls and clone size are as listed in that table; D and trimming were resolved from the DNA. The repertoire consists of 650,000 to 800,000 clones, with about 91% occurring once and the leading ten covering nearly 25%. A word on this clone: The antigen is undetermined. A read error may account for a junction end that differs from germline.

Germline V gene sequence: CDR1 MNHEY, CDR2 SMNVEV (reference sequence). The CDR3 totals 14 residues. The study, taken as a whole, reports: Clonotypes shared by all four donors outscored non-shared clonotypes in generation probability.

The naive CD8 population came from CD45RO-negative cells selected for CCR7, without terminally differentiated effector memory CD45RA+ cells. J is TRBJ2-7 and V is TRBV27; D is unresolved. The sequencing sample was made of naive CD8+ T cells sorted from blood. The sequence was obtained from a young man in good health. CDR3 loop: CASSLSPQLYEQYF. CDR3 sequence (DNA): TGTGCCAGCAGTCTATCACCACAGCTCTACGAGCAGTACTTC.